The clone carrying this T cell receptor beta chain was observed a few times. Its antigen is undetermined. This sample is drawn from a study of T-cell memory formation after mild COVID-19. Study conclusions and caveats: The pre-infection memory compartment contained some responding clones, suggesting cross-reactive memory joined. CD4+ contracting clones were mainly CM and EM; CD8+ ones, EMRA.

Germline CDR1 reads MNHEY; CDR2 reads SVGAGI. The CDR3 consists of 17 residues. The V gene lost 0 bases and the J gene lost 4 bases, with 13 bases spanning the gap. Each CDR3 protein gets one entry after TCRdb re-called the 5' RACE reads with MiXCR. The sample includes roughly 280,000 distinct CDR3 sequences, about 17% seen only once; the top ten take 22%. The V gene is TRBV6-5, the J gene TRBJ2-6; D possibly uses TRBD1 or TRBD2 (5 bases each). The TCR comes from a man aged 18 to 35 who had mild COVID-19 (a few samples of this study predate the infection). Cell type and time point are not known. The source material was PBMCs or a T cell subset sorted from them (not recorded which). CDR3 loop: CASSYSSQGPGANVLTF. The CDR3 coding sequence is TGTGCCAGCAGTTACTCGAGCCAGGGACCGGGGGCCAACGTCCTGACTTTC.